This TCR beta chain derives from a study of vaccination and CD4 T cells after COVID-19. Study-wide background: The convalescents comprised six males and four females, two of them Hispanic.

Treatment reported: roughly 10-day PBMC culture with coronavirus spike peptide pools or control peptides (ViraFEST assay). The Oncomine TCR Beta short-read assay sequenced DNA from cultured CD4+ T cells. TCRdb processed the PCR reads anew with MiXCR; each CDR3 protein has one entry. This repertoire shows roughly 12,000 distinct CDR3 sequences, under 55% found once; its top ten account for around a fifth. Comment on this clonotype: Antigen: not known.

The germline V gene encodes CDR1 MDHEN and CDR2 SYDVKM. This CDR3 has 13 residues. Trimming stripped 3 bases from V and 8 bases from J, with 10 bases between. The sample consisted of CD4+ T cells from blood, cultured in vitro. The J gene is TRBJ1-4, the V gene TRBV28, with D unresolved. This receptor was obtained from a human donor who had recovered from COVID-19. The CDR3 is CASSFLPQEKLFF. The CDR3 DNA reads TGTGCCAGCAGTTTCTTGCCGCAGGAAAAACTGTTTTTT. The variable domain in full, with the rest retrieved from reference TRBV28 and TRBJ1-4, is DVKVTQSSRYLVKRTGEKVFLECVQDMDHENMFWYRQDPGLGLRLIYFSYDVKMKEKGDIPEGYSVSREKKERFSLILESASTNQTSMYLCASSFLPQEKLFFGSGTQLSVL.